One sample yielded the 21 T cell receptor beta chains listed below, sequenced in a study of T cells after posttransplantation cyclophosphamide. The table came from immunoSEQ multiplex PCR; TCRdb's copy has only in-frame clones and leaves some out. Listed for the sample are approximately 35,000 clones, none seen a single time. Sequences were obtained from PBMCs. All receptors come from a girl aged 10 to 17 in good health, CMV-negative, and a related stem cell transplant donor.

This clone was counted many times. This chain uses TRBV12-5 with TRBJ2-1; unclear D gene. The V end was cut by 0 bases, the J end by 8 bases, with 8 bases between. The length of the CDR3 is 13 residues. Germline assignment: CDR1 LGHNT and CDR2 FRNRAP. The CDR3 protein is CASGLVLNDEQFF. DNA for the CDR3: TGTGCTAGTGGTTTGGTACTGAACGATGAGCAGTTCTTC.

The chain joins TRBV7-9 to TRBJ1-1; 7 positions match TRBD1. J gave up 2 bases and V 4 bases, and 10 bases lay outside the gene matches. Germline loops: CDR1 SEHNR, CDR2 FQNEAQ (reference sequence). The CDR3 sequence is 16 residues long. Here the CDR3 reads CASSSSDRRLNTEAFF. The CDR3 DNA sequence: TGTGCCAGCAGCTCCTCGGACAGGCGCCTTAACACTGAAGCTTTCTTT.

Many counts were recorded for this clone. The chain links TRBV18 to TRBJ1-5; TRBD1 might be the D (5 bases). CDR1 and CDR2 from the germline V gene are KGHSH and LQKENI. The CDR3 is 15 residues long. V was pared by 3 bases and J by 4 bases, with 13 bases between. The CDR3 DNA is TGTGCCAGCTCACCCCGGGGAGGGGATAATCAGCCCCAGCATTTT. Translated: CASSPRGGDNQPQHF.

The sample holds a few counts of this clone. The chain combines TRBV29-1 with TRBJ2-3; TRBD2 aligns across 8 bases. This CDR3 is 13 amino acids long. Germline CDR1 reads SQVTM; CDR2 reads ANQGSEA. Trimming at V came to 6 bases and at J to 1 base, leaving 3 bases not matched to a gene. For the CDR3, the DNA is TGCAGCGTGAGAGCGGGAGGCACAGATACGCAGTATTTT. It translates to CSVRAGGTDTQYF.

In this sample, this clone turned up many times. The gene calls are TRBV5-1 and TRBJ1-4, with no clear D. The V gene lost 1 base and the J gene lost 5 bases, with 12 bases spanning the gap. The CDR3 has 15 amino acids. CDR1 SGHRS and CDR2 YFSETQ come from the germline V gene. The CDR3 region has the DNA TGCGCCAGCAGCTTGATTGGTCGGGGAAATGAAAAACTGTTTTTT. Its translation: CASSLIGRGNEKLFF.

This clone was detected only a few times. The genes are TRBV7-6 and TRBJ2-2; 8 bases align to TRBD2. The CDR3 runs 16 residues. Germline-derived CDR1 and CDR2 are SGHVS and FNYEAQ. The V and J ends lost 5 bases and 2 bases, in that order; junction bases with no gene match: 7. CDR3 sequence: CASSTPSGRNTGELFF. CDR3 in DNA: TGTGCCAGCAGCACCCCGAGCGGGAGAAACACCGGGGAGCTGTTTTTT.

This clone was counted between two and nine times. An end of the junction differs from the germline gene, which may be a read error. CDR3 DNA: TGCAGCGTAGAAGGGGGCGAGAACACTGAAGCTTTCTTT. This codes for CSVEGGENTEAFF. V usage is TRBV29-1 and J usage is TRBJ1-1, with TRBD1 identical over 7 bases. The CDR3 length is 13 residues. Germline CDR1 is SQVTM and CDR2 is ANQGSEA.

This clone was recorded many times. This chain uses TRBV28 with TRBJ2-1; 9 nucleotides match TRBD2. The CDR3 covers 17 residues. Germline V gene data show CDR1 as MDHEN and CDR2 as SYDVKM. Losses at the gene ends were 0 bases for V and 2 bases for J; bases not matched to a gene: 5. The CDR3 region is CASSLWGGRATYNEQFF. DNA of the CDR3: TGTGCCAGCAGTTTATGGGGCGGGAGGGCCACCTACAATGAGCAGTTCTTC.

There are a few counts of this clone. This chain uses TRBV6-5 with TRBJ1-1; TRBD1 matches at 9 bases. J lost 10 bases, V lost 0 bases, and 9 bases had no gene match. The CDR3 totals 15 residues. Germline values: CDR1 MNHEY, CDR2 SVGAGI. This CDR3 reads CASSYSTGGGTPAFF. The DNA of the CDR3 is TGTGCCAGCAGTTACTCGACAGGGGGGGGGACCCCAGCTTTCTTT.

This clone was recorded a few times. CDR3 nucleotides: TGCGCCAGCAGCCAAGGGGGTGGGCGGGGGCGGTACAATGAGCAGTTCTTC. Translated, it gives CASSQGGGRGRYNEQFF. The chain employs TRBV4-1 and TRBJ2-1; tentatively, D is TRBD2 (7 bases). Germline V CDR1 and CDR2: MGHRA, YSYEKL. Trimming took 1 base from V and 4 from J, leaving 17 bases between them. CDR3 length: 17 residues.

This clone was observed a handful of times. The chain has TRBV23-1 and TRBJ2-7; 7 bases align to TRBD1. TRBV23-1 is known as an ORF, though its function is uncertain. The J segment lost 3 bases and the V segment lost 3 bases, leaving 17 bases of the junction unmatched. This CDR3 is built from 18 residues. The CDR3 reads CASSHPASEGQDHYEQYF. CDR3 DNA sequence: TGCGCCAGCAGTCATCCGGCTTCTGAAGGACAGGATCACTACGAGCAGTACTTC.

V is TRBV6-5 and J is TRBJ2-2; D remains unclear. Germline loops: CDR1 MNHEY, CDR2 SVGAGI. The CDR3 extends over 14 amino acids. Trimming cost V 1 base and J 7 bases, with 10 bases left between them. CDR3 coding DNA: TGTGCCAGCAGTTACTTATCTGTCCGCGGGGAGCTGTTTTTT. Amino acids: CASSYLSVRGELFF.

This clone was counted a few times. The chain employs TRBV14 and TRBJ1-5, with 10 bases identical to TRBD1. J lost 2 bases, V lost 0 bases, and 4 bases had no gene match. Germline V gene lookup returns CDR1 SGHDN and CDR2 FVKESK. The CDR3 is 17 amino acids. CDR3 coding DNA: TGTGCCAGCAGCCAAGAGACAGGGGGCTTTGGCAATCAGCCCCAGCATTTT. Protein: CASSQETGGFGNQPQHF. The full variable domain, with the rest looked up from reference TRBV14 and TRBJ1-5, is EAGVTQFPSHSVIEKGQTVTLRCDPISGHDNLYWYRRVMGKEIKFLLHFVKESKQDESGMPNNRFLAERTGGTYSTLKVQPAELEDSGVYFCASSQETGGFGNQPQHFGDGTRLSIL.

This clone has more than one count but fewer than ten. V usage is TRBV7-6 and J usage is TRBJ1-6; D not certain. The CDR3 runs to 15 residues. From germline, CDR1 is SGHVS and CDR2 FNYEAQ. V was pared by 5 bases and J by 0 bases, with 8 bases between. The CDR3 spells CASSRSSSYNSPLHF. The CDR3 DNA follows: TGTGCCAGCAGCAGGAGTAGCTCCTATAATTCACCCCTCCACTTT.

V usage is TRBV7-6 and J usage is TRBJ1-3, with D uncertain. Germline CDR1 and CDR2: SGHVS and FNYEAQ. The CDR3 covers 18 residues. Between the trimmed V and J ends, which lost 0 bases and 0 bases, there was a span of 15 bases. The CDR3 bases are TGTGCCAGCAGCTTAGCAATCCCCCTCCCGGGCTCTGGAAACACCATATATTTT. As protein: CASSLAIPLPGSGNTIYF. The full variable domain, its missing parts supplied by reference TRBV7-6 and TRBJ1-3, is GAGVSQSPRYKVTKRGQDVALRCDPISGHVSLYWYRQALGQGPEFLTYFNYEAQQDKSGLPNDRFSAERPEGSISTLTIQRTEQRDSAMYRCASSLAIPLPGSGNTIYFGEGSWLTVV.

This clone was counted ten times or more. The rearrangement links TRBV6-6 to TRBJ1-3; D not certain. This CDR3 comprises 14 residues. Germline assignment: CDR1 MNHNY and CDR2 SVGAGI (reference sequence). The V gene lost 2 bases and the J gene lost 2 bases, with 7 bases spanning the gap. CDR3 in amino acids: CASSYDGAGNTIYF. For the CDR3, the DNA is TGTGCCAGCAGTTACGACGGAGCTGGAAACACCATATATTTT.

The chain uses TRBV4-1 and TRBJ2-7; 12 nucleotides agree with TRBD2. Trimming cost V 4 bases and J 3 bases; bases outside gene matches: 1. This CDR3 spans 14 amino acids. Germline CDR1 is MGHRA and CDR2 is YSYEKL. CDR3 sequence: CASSLGLAGYEQYF. The DNA of the CDR3 is TGCGCCAGCAGCCTGGGACTAGCGGGCTACGAGCAGTACTTC.

This clone came up many times. The rearrangement links TRBV5-1 to TRBJ1-1; 10 bases match TRBD1. The CDR3 contains 15 residues. CDR1 SGHRS and CDR2 YFSETQ come from the germline V gene. V dropped 6 bases and J dropped 3; count of bases not matched to a gene: 8. The CDR3 spells CASTLSTGGDTEAFF. CDR3 sequence (DNA): TGCGCCAGCACCCTATCGACAGGGGGCGACACTGAAGCTTTCTTT. Full variable domain (rest looked up from reference TRBV5-1 and TRBJ1-1): KAGVTQTPRYLIKTRGQQVTLSCSPISGHRSVSWYQQTPGQGLQFLFEYFSETQRNKGNFPGRFSGRQFSNSRSEMNVSTLELGDSALYLCASTLSTGGDTEAFFGQGTRLTVV.

This clone was recorded many times. This chain connects TRBV5-1 to TRBJ1-3, with D unresolved. Per the germline V gene, CDR1 is SGHRS and CDR2 is YFSETQ. The V end lost 0 bases, the J end lost 2 bases, and 3 bases lay between the germline ends. This CDR3 contains 13 residues. The DNA of the CDR3 is TGCGCCAGCAGCTTGGAGCCTGGAAACACCATATATTTT. The encoded protein is CASSLEPGNTIYF.

This clone was detected ten times or more. The chain couples TRBV28 to TRBJ2-3; TRBD2 is a possible D gene (6 bases). Deletions cut 8 bases from V and 3 bases from J, with 9 bases between. CDR3 size: 12 residues. Germline V lookup: CDR1 MDHEN, CDR2 SYDVKM. The CDR3 here is CASGSGTDTQYF. In DNA, the CDR3 is TGTGCCAGCGGGAGCGGGACAGATACGCAGTATTTT.

This clone occurred a few times. This chain links TRBV19 with TRBJ1-5, with TRBD1 matching 7 bases. This CDR3 contains 14 residues. Per germline, CDR1 LNHDA and CDR2 SQIVND (reference sequence). V lost 3 bases and J lost 7; bases outside the gene matches: 6. The CDR3 loop reads CASSIVGRGQPQHF. The CDR3 nucleotides read TGTGCCAGTAGTATCGTTGGCAGGGGGCAGCCCCAGCATTTT.